This TCR beta chain derives from a study of regulatory T cells in long-lasting Graves disease. In regard to this clonotype: Its specificity is not known.

Broader study findings: Whereas 950 to 1,000 public clonotypes were shared by new patients, persistent patients shared more, at 2,500 to 3,500.

For TCR beta, libraries came from iRepertoire HTBI primers and Arm-PCR of CDR3 regions. TCRdb used MiXCR to reprocess the multiplex PCR reads, holding one entry per CDR3 protein. The sample records some 420,000 distinct CDR3 sequences, less than 25% being singletons. The time point was: persistent/refractory GD, antithyroid drugs over 5 years with positive TRAb. Following extraction of RNA from PBMCs, that RNA was used to make the TCR library. Germline lookup yields CDR1 SQVTM and CDR2 ANQGSEA. Trimming stripped 4 bases from V and 6 bases from J, with 6 bases between. This CDR3 comprises 10 residues. The sequence was obtained from a female donor with Graves disease. The rearrangement joins TRBV29-1 to TRBJ1-1; D is unresolved. Sequencing used peripheral blood mononuclear cells (PBMCs), obtained when the disease was refractory, from a patient treated with antithyroid drugs. Written as DNA, the CDR3 is TGCAGCGTTGTTATAGCTGAAGCTTTCTTT. Its translation is CSVVIAEAFF.